The 6 T cell receptor beta chains presented below share a single source sample, sequenced in a study of blood T cell repertoires in COVID-19. Using immunoSEQ multiplex PCR, the repertoire was profiled, and TCRdb retains in-frame clones only, with some absent. The sample contains tens of thousands of clones, about 86% of which appear only once. The source material was peripheral blood. Source of these receptors: a man aged 80 or over with active COVID-19.

V and J are TRBV20-1 and TRBJ2-3, with D perhaps matching TRBD2 (6 bases). Germline CDR1 is DFQATT and CDR2 is SNEGSKA (reference sequence). Trimming took off 3 bases at V and 3 bases at J, with 10 bases between the two ends. The CDR3 runs to 13 residues. CDR3 amino acids: CSASGSGTDTQYF. CDR3 nucleotide sequence: TGCAGTGCTAGTGGAAGCGGGACAGATACGCAGTATTTT.

V is TRBV7-2 and J is TRBJ2-1; 9 bases fit TRBD2. The CDR3 runs to 15 residues. Germline V gene lookup returns CDR1 SGHTA and CDR2 FQGNSA. V lost 3 bases to trimming and J lost 6 bases; unmatched junction nucleotides: 6. The CDR3 protein is CASSFPLAGVNEQFF. CDR3 coding DNA: TGTGCCAGCAGCTTCCCATTAGCGGGAGTCAATGAGCAGTTCTTC.

The chain has TRBV28 and TRBJ2-1, with 9 bases lining up with TRBD2. The trim removed 1 base at V and 7 bases at J, leaving 5 bases unmatched. Germline CDR1 is MDHEN and CDR2 is SYDVKM. The CDR3 runs to 15 residues. The CDR3 DNA follows: TGTGCCAGCAGTTTATTGGGACTAGCAAGGAATGAGCAGTTCTTC. It yields the protein CASSLLGLARNEQFF.

The chain links TRBV7-9 to TRBJ2-2, with 8 bases aligning to TRBD2. Germline V gene sequence: CDR1 SEHNR, CDR2 FQNEAQ (reference sequence). The CDR3 totals 17 residues. J was trimmed by 7 bases and V by 3 bases; bases with no gene match: 13. In nucleotides, the CDR3 is TGTGCCAGCAGCTTTTTCCGGCTAGCGGGTTTTGGCGGGGAGCTGTTTTTT. Translated: CASSFFRLAGFGGELFF.

CDR3 in amino acids: CASSQEGGAYSNQPQHF. The CDR3, as DNA: TGCGCCAGCAGCCAAGAGGGGGGAGCTTATAGCAATCAGCCCCAGCATTTT. The J gene is TRBJ1-5, the V gene TRBV4-1; D possibly corresponds to TRBD1 (5 bases). The CDR3 sequence is 17 residues long. V was pared by 0 bases and J by 0 bases, with 12 bases between. CDR1 is MGHRA and CDR2 is YSYEKL in the germline V gene.

The chain is built from TRBV28 and TRBJ1-5, with D maybe TRBD1 (5 bases). In germline, CDR1 is MDHEN, CDR2 SYDVKM. The V gene lost 6 bases and the J gene lost 7 bases, with 19 bases spanning the gap. This CDR3 is 15 amino acids long. This CDR3 is CASSLGGTPSQPQHF. The CDR3 DNA follows: TGTGCCAGCAGCCTGGGCGGGACTCCCAGCCAGCCCCAGCATTTT. Using reference TRBV28 and TRBJ1-5 for the parts outside the CDR3, the full variable domain is DVKVTQSSRYLVKRTGEKVFLECVQDMDHENMFWYRQDPGLGLRLIYFSYDVKMKEKGDIPEGYSVSREKKERFSLILESASTNQTSMYLCASSLGGTPSQPQHFGDGTRLSIL.